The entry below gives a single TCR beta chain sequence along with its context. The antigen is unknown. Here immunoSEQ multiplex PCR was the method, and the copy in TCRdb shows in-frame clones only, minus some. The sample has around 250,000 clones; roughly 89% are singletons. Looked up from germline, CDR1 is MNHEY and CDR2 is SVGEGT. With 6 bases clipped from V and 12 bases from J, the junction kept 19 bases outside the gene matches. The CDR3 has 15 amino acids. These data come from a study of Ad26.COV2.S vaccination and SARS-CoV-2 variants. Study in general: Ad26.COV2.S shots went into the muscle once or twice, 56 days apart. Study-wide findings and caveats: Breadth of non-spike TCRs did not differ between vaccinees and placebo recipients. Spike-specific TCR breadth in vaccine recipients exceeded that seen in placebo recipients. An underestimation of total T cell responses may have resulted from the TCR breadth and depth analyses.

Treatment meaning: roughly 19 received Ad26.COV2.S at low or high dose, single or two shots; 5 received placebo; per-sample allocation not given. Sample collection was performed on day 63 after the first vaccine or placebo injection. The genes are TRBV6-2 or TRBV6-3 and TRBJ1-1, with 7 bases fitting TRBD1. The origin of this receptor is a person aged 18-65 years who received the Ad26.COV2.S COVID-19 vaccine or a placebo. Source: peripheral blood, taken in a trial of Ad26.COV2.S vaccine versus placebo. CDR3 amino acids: CASSSSDVSTGATFF. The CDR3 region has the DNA TGTGCCAGCAGCTCATCGGACGTGTCCACAGGGGCAACTTTCTTT.